One sample yielded the 14 T cell receptor beta chains listed below, sequenced in a study of T cells in Graves' hyperthyroidism and ophthalmopathy (dated by TCRdb to about 2019). Libraries were prepared through multiplex PCR. Sequencing relied on an Illumina HiSeq 2000. The TCR beta CDR3 regions were amplified from RNA transcripts. The TCR CDR3 was subjected to a first round of RT-PCR using the HTBI primer set and the Qiagen OneStep RT-PCR kit. In-frame beta chains were kept once TCRdb had trimmed the public reads at Q25 with fastp and called clones with MiXCR. Here each entry gathers all rows of one CDR3 protein and keeps the most common genes and DNA. The sample table records about 420,000 distinct CDR3 sequences; 15% to 18% of these occur just once. Jointly, the top ten make up 14% of the sample. The sequenced sample was blood. Receptor source: a woman younger than 35 with Graves' hyperthyroidism.

This chain uses TRBV24-1 with TRBJ2-7; 8 nucleotides agree with TRBD1. This CDR3 region has 15 residues. From germline, CDR1 is KGHDR and CDR2 SFDVKD. V was clipped by 4 bases and J by 1 base; unmatched bases: 5. The CDR3 is CATSESGGESYEQYF. The CDR3 DNA reads TGTGCCACCAGTGAGTCAGGGGGCGAATCCTACGAGCAGTACTTC.

The chain uses TRBV11-2 and TRBJ1-2, with D unresolved. V was cut by 1 base and J by 7 bases, with 13 bases left in between. This CDR3 has 14 amino acids. Germline loops: CDR1 SGHAT, CDR2 FQNNGV. The CDR3 DNA is TGTGCCAGCAGCTTAGGAAGGCCTTTCTTTGGCTACACCTTC. Its translation: CASSLGRPFFGYTF.

This clonotype came up many times. CDR3: CASSLGGRTKPTDTQYF. CDR3 DNA sequence: TGCGCCAGCAGCTTGGGTGGCAGGACCAAGCCGACAGATACGCAGTATTTT. This chain connects TRBV5-1 to TRBJ2-3; D remains unclear. The CDR3 covers 17 residues. From germline, CDR1 is SGHRS and CDR2 YFSETQ. Trimming removed 0 bases from V and 3 bases from J, with 17 bases in between.

This clonotype was detected a few times. The J gene is TRBJ2-1, the V gene TRBV19; D tentatively fits TRBD1 or TRBD2 (5 bases each). V was pared by 8 bases and J by 3 bases, with 11 bases between. Per germline, CDR1 LNHDA and CDR2 SQIVND (reference sequence). CDR3 length: 13 residues. CDR3: CASVGPDYNEQFF. DNA for the CDR3: TGTGCCAGTGTGGGACCAGACTACAATGAGCAGTTCTTC.

The rearrangement links TRBV6-2 or TRBV6-3 to TRBJ2-2, with unresolved D. Germline CDR1 and CDR2: MNHEY and SVGEGT. V shed 5 bases and J shed 7 bases, with 8 bases lying between them. The CDR3 loop spans 12 amino acids. CDR3 loop: CASSRLSGELFF. CDR3 DNA: TGTGCCAGCAGTCGGCTAAGCGGGGAGCTGTTTTTT.

This clonotype has ten or more counts. V gene TRBV7-2 combines with J gene TRBJ1-6, with 9 positions matching TRBD1. The CDR3 covers 14 residues. V lost 8 bases to trimming and J lost 10 bases; unmatched junction nucleotides: 9. Looked up from germline, CDR1 is SGHTA and CDR2 is FQGNSA. DNA of the CDR3: TGTGCCAGCCGAATAGGACAGGGGTGGTCACCCCTCCACTTT. Protein: CASRIGQGWSPLHF.

CDR3 sequence: CASSLRTAGGLYNEQFF. In DNA, the CDR3 is TGTGCCAGCAGTTTAAGAACTGCTGGCGGACTCTACAATGAGCAGTTCTTC. V gene TRBV12-3 or TRBV12-4 combines with J gene TRBJ2-1, with D perhaps TRBD2 (5 bases). With 2 bases removed from V and 3 bases from J, the gap between germline ends came to 17 bases. The CDR3 has 17 amino acids.

The chain uses TRBV6-2 or TRBV6-3 and TRBJ1-1; 8 bases are shared with TRBD1. The CDR3 contains 14 residues. CDR1 and CDR2 from the germline V gene are MNHEY and SVGEGT. Germline trimming cut 7 bases from V and 2 bases from J; bases unmatched to any gene: 6. The DNA of the CDR3 is TGTGCCAGCATCGACAGGGGAATCAACACTGAAGCTTTCTTT. It yields the protein CASIDRGINTEAFF.

In its sample, this clonotype was seen many times. The chain employs TRBV6-1 and TRBJ1-1; D unresolved. Trimming left V 8 bases short and J 6 bases short, with 10 bases between. Germline CDR1 reads MNHNS; CDR2 reads SASEGT. CDR3 size: 11 residues. CDR3 sequence reads: CASVKYSEAFF. The CDR3, as DNA: TGTGCCAGCGTTAAATATTCTGAAGCTTTCTTT.

This clonotype has only a few counts. The chain employs TRBV2 and TRBJ1-3; 8 bases match TRBD1. The CDR3 sequence is 15 residues long. Per germline, CDR1 SNHLY and CDR2 FYNNEI. With 6 bases clipped from V and 2 bases from J, the junction kept 6 bases outside the gene matches. CDR3 region: CASSAEQGAGNTIYF. CDR3 DNA sequence: TGTGCCAGCAGCGCCGAACAGGGGGCTGGAAACACCATATATTTT.

This clonotype was counted at least ten times. V is TRBV7-2 and J is TRBJ1-2, with TRBD1 identical over 7 bases. The CDR3 consists of 14 residues. Germline assignment: CDR1 SGHTA and CDR2 FQGNSA. Trimming removed 3 bases from V and 0 bases from J; junction bases left unmatched: 1. CDR3 coding DNA: TGTGCCAGCAGCTTGGACAGGACTAACTATGGCTACACCTTC. Its translation is CASSLDRTNYGYTF.

This clonotype occurred a few times. The J gene is TRBJ2-1, the V gene TRBV28, with no clear D. The CDR3 has 12 residues. Germline CDR1 is MDHEN and CDR2 is SYDVKM. V was clipped by 1 base and J by 5 bases, with 3 bases between them. CDR3 DNA: TGTGCCAGCAGTTTATATAACAATGAGCAGTTCTTC. Protein product: CASSLYNNEQFF.

This clonotype was found many times. The J gene is TRBJ1-5, the V gene TRBV28; D unresolved. V was clipped by 8 bases and J by 4 bases, with 9 bases between them. CDR1 is MDHEN, CDR2 SYDVKM, per germline. This CDR3 contains 12 residues. CDR3 sequence reads: CASGDWNQPQHF. The CDR3 bases are TGTGCCAGCGGTGACTGGAATCAGCCCCAGCATTTT.

Turning to this clonotype: With a much larger clone just one base away, this may be a read error. The V call is TRBV18, the J call TRBJ1-4, with 9 bases lining up with TRBD1. Germline V gene sequence: CDR1 KGHSH, CDR2 LQKENI. The CDR3 has 18 amino acids. The CDR3 nucleotides read TGTGCCAGCTCATCACCGGGGACAGGGAACGGGGGAACGAAAAAACTGTTTTTT. It yields the protein CASSSPGTGNGGTKKLFF.